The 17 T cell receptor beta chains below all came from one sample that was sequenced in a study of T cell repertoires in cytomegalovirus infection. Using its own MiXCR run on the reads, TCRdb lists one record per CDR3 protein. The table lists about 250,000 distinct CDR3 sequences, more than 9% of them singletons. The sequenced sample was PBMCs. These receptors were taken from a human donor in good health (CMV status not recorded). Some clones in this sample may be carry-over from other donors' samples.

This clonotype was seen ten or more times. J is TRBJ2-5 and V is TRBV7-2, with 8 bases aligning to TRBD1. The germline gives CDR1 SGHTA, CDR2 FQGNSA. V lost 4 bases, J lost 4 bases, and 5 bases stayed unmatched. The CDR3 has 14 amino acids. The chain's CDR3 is CASSSDRGSETQYF. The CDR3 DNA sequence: TGTGCCAGCAGCTCCGACAGGGGTTCAGAGACCCAGTACTTC.

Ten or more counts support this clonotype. CDR3 nucleotides: TGTGCCAGTAGTTTAGCAGGGCGAGGTGAGCAGTTCTTC. Translated: CASSLAGRGEQFF. V usage is TRBV19 and J usage is TRBJ2-1, with D possibly being TRBD1 (5 bases). Germline CDR1 is LNHDA and CDR2 is SQIVND (reference sequence). V was pared by 5 bases and J by 9 bases, with 14 bases between. CDR3 length: 13 residues. The full variable domain, with the rest looked up from reference TRBV19 and TRBJ2-1, is DGGITQSPKYLFRKEGQNVTLSCEQNLNHDAMYWYRQDPGQGLRLIYYSQIVNDFQKGDIAEGYSVSREKKESFPLTVTSAQKNPTAFYLCASSLAGRGEQFFGPGTRLTVL.

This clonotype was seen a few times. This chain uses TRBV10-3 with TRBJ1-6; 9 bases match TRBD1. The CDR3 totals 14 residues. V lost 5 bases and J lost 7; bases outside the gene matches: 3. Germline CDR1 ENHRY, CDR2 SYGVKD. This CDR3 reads CAISSGTGNSPLHF. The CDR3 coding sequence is TGTGCCATCAGTTCCGGGACAGGGAATTCACCCCTCCACTTT.

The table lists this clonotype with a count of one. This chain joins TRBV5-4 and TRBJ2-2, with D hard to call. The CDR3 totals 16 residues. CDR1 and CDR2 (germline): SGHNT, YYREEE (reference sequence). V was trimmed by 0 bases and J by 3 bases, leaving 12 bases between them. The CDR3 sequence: CASSLDPNRDTGELFF. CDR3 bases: TGTGCCAGCAGCTTGGATCCAAATCGGGACACCGGGGAGCTGTTTTTT.

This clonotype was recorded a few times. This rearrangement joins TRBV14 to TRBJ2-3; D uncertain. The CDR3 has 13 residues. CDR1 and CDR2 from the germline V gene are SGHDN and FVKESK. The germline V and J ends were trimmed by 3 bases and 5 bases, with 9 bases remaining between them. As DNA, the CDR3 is TGTGCCAGCAGCCAGGTACAAAAAGATACGCAGTATTTT. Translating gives CASSQVQKDTQYF.

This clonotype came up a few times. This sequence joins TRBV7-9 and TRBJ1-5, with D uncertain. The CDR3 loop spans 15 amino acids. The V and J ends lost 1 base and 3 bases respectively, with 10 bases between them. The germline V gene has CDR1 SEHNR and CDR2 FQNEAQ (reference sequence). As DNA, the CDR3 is TGTGCCAGCAGCTTAGTCGGGCAGATCAATCAGCCCCAGCATTTT. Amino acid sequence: CASSLVGQINQPQHF.

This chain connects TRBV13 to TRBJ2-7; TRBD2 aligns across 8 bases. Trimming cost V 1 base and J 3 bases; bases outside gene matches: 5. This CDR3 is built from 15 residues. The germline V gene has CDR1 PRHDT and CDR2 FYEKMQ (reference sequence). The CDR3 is CASSLENSGDYEQYF. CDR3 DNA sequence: TGTGCCAGCAGCTTAGAGAATAGCGGGGACTACGAGCAGTACTTC.

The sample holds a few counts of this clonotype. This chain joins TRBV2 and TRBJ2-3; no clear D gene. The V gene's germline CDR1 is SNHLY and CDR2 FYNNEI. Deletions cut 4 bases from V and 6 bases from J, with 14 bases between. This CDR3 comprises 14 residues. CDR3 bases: TGTGCCAGCAGTGTTCGGCAGTGGACGGATACGCAGTATTTT. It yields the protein CASSVRQWTDTQYF.

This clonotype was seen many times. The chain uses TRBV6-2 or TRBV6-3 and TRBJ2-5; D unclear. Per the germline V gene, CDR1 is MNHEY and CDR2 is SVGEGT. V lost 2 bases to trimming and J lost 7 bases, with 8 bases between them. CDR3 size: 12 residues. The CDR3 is CASSYEVWTQYF. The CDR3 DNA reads TGTGCCAGCAGTTACGAGGTTTGGACCCAGTACTTC.

CDR3 coding DNA: TGTGCCAGCTCACCACCGGCAGGGACGGGTAGCAATCAGCCCCAGCATTTT. Translating it yields CASSPPAGTGSNQPQHF. The chain uses TRBV18 and TRBJ1-5; a weak D match, TRBD1 (5 bases). Germline V lookup: CDR1 KGHSH, CDR2 LQKENI. The V end was cut by 0 bases, the J end by 0 bases, with 12 bases between. CDR3 length: 17 amino acids.

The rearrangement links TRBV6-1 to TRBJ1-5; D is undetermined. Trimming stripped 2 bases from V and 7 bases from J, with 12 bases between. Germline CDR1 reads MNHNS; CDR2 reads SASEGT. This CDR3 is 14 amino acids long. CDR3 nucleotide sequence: TGTGCCAGCAGTGAATTGTATGGGAGCCAGCCCCAGCATTTT. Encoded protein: CASSELYGSQPQHF.

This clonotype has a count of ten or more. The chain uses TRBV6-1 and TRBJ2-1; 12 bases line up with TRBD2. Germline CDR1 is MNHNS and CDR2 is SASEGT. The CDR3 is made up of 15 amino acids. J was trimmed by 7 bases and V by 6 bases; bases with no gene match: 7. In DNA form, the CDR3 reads TGTGCCAGCAGCAAGGGACTAGCGGGCCAGAATGAGCAGTTCTTC. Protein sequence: CASSKGLAGQNEQFF.

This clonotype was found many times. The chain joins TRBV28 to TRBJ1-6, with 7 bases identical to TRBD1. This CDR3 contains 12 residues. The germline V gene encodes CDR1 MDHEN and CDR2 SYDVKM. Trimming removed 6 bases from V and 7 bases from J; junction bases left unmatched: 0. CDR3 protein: CASRQGNSPLHF. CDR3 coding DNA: TGTGCCAGCAGACAGGGGAATTCACCCCTCCACTTT.

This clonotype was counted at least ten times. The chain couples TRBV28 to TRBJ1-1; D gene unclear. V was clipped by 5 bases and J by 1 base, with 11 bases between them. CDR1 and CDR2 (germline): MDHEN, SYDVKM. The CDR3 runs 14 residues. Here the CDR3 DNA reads TGTGCCAGCAGTCCCCTCACAGAGAACACTGAAGCTTTCTTT. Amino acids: CASSPLTENTEAFF.

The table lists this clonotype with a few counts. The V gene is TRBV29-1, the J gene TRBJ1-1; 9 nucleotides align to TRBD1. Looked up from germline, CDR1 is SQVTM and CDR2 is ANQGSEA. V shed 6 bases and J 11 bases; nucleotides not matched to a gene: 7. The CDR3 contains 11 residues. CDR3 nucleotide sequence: TGCAGCGTACAGGGGGCGAGTAGTGCTTTCTTT. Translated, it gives CSVQGASSAFF.

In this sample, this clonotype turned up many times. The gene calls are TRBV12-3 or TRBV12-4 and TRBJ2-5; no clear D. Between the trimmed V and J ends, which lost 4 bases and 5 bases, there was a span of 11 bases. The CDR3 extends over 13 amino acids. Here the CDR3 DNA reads TGTGCCAGCAGTTCTCCTCCGCGGGAGACCCAGTACTTC. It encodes CASSSPPRETQYF.

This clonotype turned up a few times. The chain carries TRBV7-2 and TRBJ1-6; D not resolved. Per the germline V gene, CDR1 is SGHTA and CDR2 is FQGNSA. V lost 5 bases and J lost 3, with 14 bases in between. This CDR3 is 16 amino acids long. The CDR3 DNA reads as TGTGCCAGCAGCCTGGCCGGTAGGGTCTATAATTCACCCCTCCACTTT. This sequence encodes CASSLAGRVYNSPLHF.